This T cell receptor beta chain was profiled in a study of blood T cells in healthy people across ages (dated by TCRdb to about 2015). Broadly, across the study: Template switching captured roughly one uniquely barcoded TCR beta cDNA molecule per two T cells in model experiments. To track age-related changes in TCR beta repertoire diversity, the study relied on deep sequencing normalized with unique cDNA molecular identifiers. Donors were grouped into four age groups: young (average about 15 years), middle-aged (roughly 38), aged (about 60) and long-lived (about 90). To avoid experimental bias, donors of different ages were spread randomly across the sequencing lanes. For two donors (one aged 18 to 29 and one aged 80 or older), the study analyzed two additional independent replicas of 1 million unique cDNA reads from the same blood draw.

The receptor library was made with 5' RACE. The instrument was an Illumina HiSeq 2500. A second PCR of roughly 6 to 11 cycles was run with a J-beta primer mix and a sample-barcoded 5' primer. A unique molecular identifier was introduced onto each TCR beta cDNA molecule by a template-switch 5' adaptor carrying 12 random nucleotides. Each sample yielded at least 2.5 million CDR3-containing paired-end reads. All of the RNA was converted into first-strand cDNA using the Mint cDNA synthesis kit, with a TRBC-specific oligonucleotide serving as the primer. Following uracil-DNA glycosylase treatment, a first 18-cycle PCR with universal primers M1SS and BC2_uni_R was performed on all cDNA. As for the authors' bioinformatics: Normalization of each sample was performed by random selection of 1 million high-quality reads, each carrying a distinct molecular identifier. Instead of being binned into consensus sequences, reads that shared molecular identifiers were thrown out. CDR3 identification, clonotype clustering and error correction used MiTCR with a Q25 quality threshold and the strictest error-elimination algorithm. A nonparametric unseen species model with Euler transformation was used to estimate lower-bound total TCR beta diversity. Using fastp at Q25 and MiXCR, TCRdb reprocessed the public reads and kept productive beta chains. A single entry per CDR3 protein holds the most common genes and DNA from its merged rows. TCRdb's processing, not the authors' own work, is the source of the V and J calls. The sample contains over 1,200,000 distinct CDR3 sequences, approximately 59% of them found a single time. The top ten clones comprise more than 6% of the sample.

What the research found in general, with its limitations: There was a strong correlation between observed TCR beta diversity and the percentage of naive T cells measured by flow cytometry. Bulk unsorted PBMC profiling prevented conclusive comparison of naive and antigen-experienced compartments. Estimates of total diversity from one million sequenced T cells were regarded as lower bounds and underestimates. As age increased, observed TCR beta diversity per million T cells dropped in a roughly linear way, and a significant reduction was already evident by age about 40. The CMV infection status of donors was not known, potentially confounding age-related changes in expanded clonotypes. The long-lived group showed more naive CD4+ T cells, fewer expanded clones and increased TCR diversity than the aged group, suggesting age selection.

Measured from the cysteine to the phenylalanine, the CDR3 is 15 residues long. Only CDR3 DNA is held: 45 bases, read in frame from base 1. The germline V gene provides CDR1 LGHNA and CDR2 YSLEER. The donors were about 40 Caucasian individuals from Russia, aged roughly 6 to 100 years, who were systemically healthy. About 9.8 milliliters of peripheral blood were drawn from each donor into EDTA-treated Vacutainer tubes. Ficoll-Paque density-gradient centrifugation was used to isolate PBMCs, with at least 6.5 million obtained per sample. Total RNA, at least 6 micrograms per sample, was extracted from PBMCs with Trizol reagent. Naive CD45RAhigh/CD27high T cell percentages were measured by flow cytometry on a PBMC aliquot from every donor. On this clonotype: The specificity of this receptor is unknown. No base quality values were provided; no much bigger clone lies one nucleotide off.

The sequenced sample consisted of blood. Recombination linked TRBV4-3 to TRBJ2-7; the junction holds 9 bases that match TRBD2. TRBJ2-5 matches the DNA end more closely, so the J call is doubtful. The TCR sequence derives from a man aged 18 to 29 in good health. The DNA sequence reads TGCGCCAGCAGCCCCTCTGCGGGGGGGCCTAGGACCCAGTACTTC. It specifies CASSPSAGGPRTQYF.